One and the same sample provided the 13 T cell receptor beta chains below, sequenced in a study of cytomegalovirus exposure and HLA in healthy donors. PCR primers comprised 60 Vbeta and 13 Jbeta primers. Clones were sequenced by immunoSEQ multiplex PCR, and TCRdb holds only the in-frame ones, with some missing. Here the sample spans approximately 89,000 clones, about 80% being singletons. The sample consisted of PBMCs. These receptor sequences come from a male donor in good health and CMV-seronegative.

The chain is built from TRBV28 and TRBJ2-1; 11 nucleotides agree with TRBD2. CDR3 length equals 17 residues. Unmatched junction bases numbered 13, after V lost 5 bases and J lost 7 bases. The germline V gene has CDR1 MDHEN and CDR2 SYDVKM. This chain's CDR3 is CASSQLAGDRSGNEQFF. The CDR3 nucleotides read TGTGCCAGCAGTCAACTAGCGGGAGATCGATCAGGGAATGAGCAGTTCTTC.

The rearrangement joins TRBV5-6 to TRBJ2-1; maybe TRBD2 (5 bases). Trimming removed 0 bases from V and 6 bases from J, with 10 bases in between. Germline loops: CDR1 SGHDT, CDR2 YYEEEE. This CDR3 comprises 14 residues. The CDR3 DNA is TGTGCCAGCAGCTTGGGAGTAGCGAGCAATGAGCAGTTCTTC. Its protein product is CASSLGVASNEQFF.

CDR3 sequence reads: CASSPGDSLYGYTF. CDR3 DNA sequence: TGTGCCAGCTCACCGGGGGACAGTCTCTATGGCTACACCTTC. This sequence joins TRBV18 and TRBJ1-2; TRBD1 matches 7 bases. The CDR3 runs 14 residues. Per the germline V gene, CDR1 is KGHSH and CDR2 is LQKENI. V lost 3 bases, J lost 4 bases, and 5 bases stayed unmatched.

In nucleotides, the CDR3 is TGTGCCAGCAGTATCGGTACTAGCAGTAATGAGCAGTTCTTC. It specifies CASSIGTSSNEQFF. The J gene is TRBJ2-1, the V gene TRBV2, with a weak D call TRBD2 (6 bases). Looked up from germline, CDR1 is SNHLY and CDR2 is FYNNEI. This CDR3 region has 14 residues. V lost 5 bases and J lost 7, with 15 bases in between.

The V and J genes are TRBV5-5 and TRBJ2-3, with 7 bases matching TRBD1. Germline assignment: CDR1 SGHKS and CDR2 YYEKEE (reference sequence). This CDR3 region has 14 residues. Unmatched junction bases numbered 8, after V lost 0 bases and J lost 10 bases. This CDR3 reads CASSLAGQSVAQYF. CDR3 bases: TGTGCCAGCAGCTTGGCGGGACAGAGCGTTGCGCAGTATTTT.

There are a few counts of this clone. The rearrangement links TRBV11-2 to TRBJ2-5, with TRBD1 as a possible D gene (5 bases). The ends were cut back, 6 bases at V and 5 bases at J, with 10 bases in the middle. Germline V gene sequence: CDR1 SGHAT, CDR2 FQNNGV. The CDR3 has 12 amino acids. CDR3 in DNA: TGTGCCAGCAGGCAGGGATCTGAGACCCAGTACTTC. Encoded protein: CASRQGSETQYF.

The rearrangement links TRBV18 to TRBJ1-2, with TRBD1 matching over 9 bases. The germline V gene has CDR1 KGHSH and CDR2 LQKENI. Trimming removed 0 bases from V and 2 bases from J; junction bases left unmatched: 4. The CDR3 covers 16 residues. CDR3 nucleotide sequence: TGTGCCAGCTCACCACCCGGGACAGGGCTCAACTATGGCTACACCTTC. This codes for CASSPPGTGLNYGYTF. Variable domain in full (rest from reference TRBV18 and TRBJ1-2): NAGVMQNPRHLVRRRGQEARLRCSPMKGHSHVYWYRQLPEEGLKFMVYLQKENIIDESGMPKERFSAEFPKEGPSILRIQQVVRGDSAAYFCASSPPGTGLNYGYTFGSGTRLTVV.

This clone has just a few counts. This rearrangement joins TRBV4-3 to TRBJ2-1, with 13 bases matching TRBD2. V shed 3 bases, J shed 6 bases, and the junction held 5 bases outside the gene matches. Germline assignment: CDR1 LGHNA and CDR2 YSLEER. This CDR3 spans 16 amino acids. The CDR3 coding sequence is TGCGCCAGCAGCCATCCACTAGCGGGGGGGGCCAATGAGCAGTTCTTC. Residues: CASSHPLAGGANEQFF.

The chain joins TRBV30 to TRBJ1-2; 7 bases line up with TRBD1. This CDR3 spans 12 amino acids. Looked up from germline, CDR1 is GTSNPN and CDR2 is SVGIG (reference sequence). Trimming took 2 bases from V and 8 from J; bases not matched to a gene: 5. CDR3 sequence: CAWSLTGDGYTF. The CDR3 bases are TGTGCCTGGAGTCTCACAGGGGACGGCTACACCTTC.

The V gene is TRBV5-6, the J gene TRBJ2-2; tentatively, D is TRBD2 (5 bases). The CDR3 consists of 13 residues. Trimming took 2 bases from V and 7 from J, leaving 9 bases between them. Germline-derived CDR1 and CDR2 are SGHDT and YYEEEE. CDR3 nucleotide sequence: TGTGCCAGCAGCTTTGACTACATCGGGGAGCTGTTTTTT. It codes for CASSFDYIGELFF.

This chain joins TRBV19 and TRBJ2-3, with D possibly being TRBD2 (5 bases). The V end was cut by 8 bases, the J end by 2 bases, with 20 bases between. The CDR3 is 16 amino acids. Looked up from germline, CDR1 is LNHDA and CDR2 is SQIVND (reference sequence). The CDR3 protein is CASSRGLHQSTDTQYF. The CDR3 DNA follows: TGTGCCAGTTCCCGCGGACTCCACCAGTCCACAGATACGCAGTATTTT.

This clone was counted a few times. The CDR3: CASSLTRLDEAFF. The CDR3 DNA reads as TGTGCCAGCAGCTTAACCAGGTTAGATGAAGCTTTCTTT. V is TRBV7-3 and J is TRBJ1-1; no definite D call. Germline V gene sequence: CDR1 SGHTA, CDR2 FQGTGA. This CDR3 spans 13 amino acids. V was trimmed by 0 bases and J by 7 bases, leaving 9 bases between them. Looking up the rest from reference TRBV7-3 and TRBJ1-1 gives the full variable domain: GAGVSQTPSNKVTEKGKYVELRCDPISGHTALYWYRQSLGQGPEFLIYFQGTGAADDSGLPNDRFFAVRPEGSVSTLKIQRTERGDSAVYLCASSLTRLDEAFFGQGTRLTVV.

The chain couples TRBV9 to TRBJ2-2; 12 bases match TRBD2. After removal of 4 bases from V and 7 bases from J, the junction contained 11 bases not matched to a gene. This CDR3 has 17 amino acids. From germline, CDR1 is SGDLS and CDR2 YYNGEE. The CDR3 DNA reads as TGTGCCAGCAGCCCCAGACTAGCGGGAGTCGTTGGCGGGGAGCTGTTTTTT. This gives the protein CASSPRLAGVVGGELFF.